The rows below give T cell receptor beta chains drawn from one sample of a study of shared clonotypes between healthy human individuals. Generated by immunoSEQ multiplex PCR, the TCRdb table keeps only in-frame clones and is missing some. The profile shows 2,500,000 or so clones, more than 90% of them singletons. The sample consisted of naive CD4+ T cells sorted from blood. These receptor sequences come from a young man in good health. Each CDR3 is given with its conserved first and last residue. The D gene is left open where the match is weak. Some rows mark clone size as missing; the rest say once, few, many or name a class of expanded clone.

TGTGCCAGTGGGATGAGTCAGCCCCAGCATTTT | CASGMSQPQHF | few | TRBJ1-5 | NA | TRBV2
TGTGCCAGCAGCTTAGGTGACAGGCCGTTTTTAGAGACCCAGTACTTC | CASSLGDRPFLETQYF | NA | TRBJ2-5 | NA | TRBV11-2
TGTGCCAGCAGCTTAGAGGCTAGCGGGAGCCTCCACGAGCAGTACTTC | CASSLEASGSLHEQYF | NA | TRBJ2-7 | TRBD2 | TRBV7-8
TGTGCCAGCAGCTTAGGCAAAATTATGAAACTGGACACTGAAGCTTTCTTT | CASSLGKIMKLDTEAFF | NA | TRBJ1-1 | NA | TRBV11-2
TGTGCCATCAGTGAAGGGGTGGGGGACATTCAGTACTTC | CAISEGVGDIQYF | NA | TRBJ2-4 | NA | TRBV10-3
TGTGCCAGCAGCCGGGGCACTCCGGGAACTTTCTTT | CASSRGTPGTFF | NA | TRBJ1-1 | NA | TRBV28
TGTGCCAGCAGTGAGAGGGGGACAGGCAGCTACAATGAGCAGTTCTTC | CASSERGTGSYNEQFF | once | TRBJ2-1 | TRBD1 | TRBV6-1
TGTGCCAGCAGCTCGAACGACTATGGCTACACCTTC | CASSSNDYGYTF | NA | TRBJ1-2 | NA | TRBV7-2
TGTGCCAGCAGTTACGTTGGCGGGAAACAGTACTTC | CASSYVGGKQYF | NA | TRBJ2-4 | NA | TRBV6-5
TGTGCCAGCAGCTACCTAGCAGGGAAGGGATACTACGAGCAGTACTTC | CASSYLAGKGYYEQYF | NA | TRBJ2-7 | NA | TRBV7-2
TGTGCCAGCAGCCCCTTCGCGGACAGTAATGAAAAACTGTTTTTT | CASSPFADSNEKLFF | NA | TRBJ1-4 | NA | TRBV7-2
TGTGCAAGTCGCTTAGGGAATAGCGGGCCTAGGGGTGAGCAGTTCTTC | CASRLGNSGPRGEQFF | NA | TRBJ2-1 | NA | TRBV12-2
TGTGCCTGGGTCAGACAGGGCGCGAACACCGGGGAGCTGTTTTTT | CAWVRQGANTGELFF | NA | TRBJ2-2 | TRBD1 | TRBV30
TGTGCCAGCAGTTCAGGGAATCGGGGCTATGGCTACACCTTC | CASSSGNRGYGYTF | NA | TRBJ1-2 | NA | TRBV6-5
TGTGCTAGTGTACTGGGAGTGAGTCAGCCCCAGCATTTT | CASVLGVSQPQHF | NA | TRBJ1-5 | NA | TRBV12-5
TGTGCCAGCAGCGCCGGACAGGGGACCTATGGCTACACCTTC | CASSAGQGTYGYTF | once | TRBJ1-2 | TRBD1 | TRBV9
TGTGCCAGCAGCTTAGGCGACAGCCTCGGGGGTAAAAACATTCAGTACTTC | CASSLGDSLGGKNIQYF | once | TRBJ2-4 | NA | TRBV11-3
TGTGCCAGTAGTCCCCTCCGCGGATCCAGCAATCAGCCCCAGCATTTT | CASSPLRGSSNQPQHF | NA | TRBJ1-5 | NA | TRBV19
TGCGCCAGCAGCCAAGCACAGGGAGCTCAGCCCCAGCATTTT | CASSQAQGAQPQHF | few | TRBJ1-5 | NA | TRBV4-1